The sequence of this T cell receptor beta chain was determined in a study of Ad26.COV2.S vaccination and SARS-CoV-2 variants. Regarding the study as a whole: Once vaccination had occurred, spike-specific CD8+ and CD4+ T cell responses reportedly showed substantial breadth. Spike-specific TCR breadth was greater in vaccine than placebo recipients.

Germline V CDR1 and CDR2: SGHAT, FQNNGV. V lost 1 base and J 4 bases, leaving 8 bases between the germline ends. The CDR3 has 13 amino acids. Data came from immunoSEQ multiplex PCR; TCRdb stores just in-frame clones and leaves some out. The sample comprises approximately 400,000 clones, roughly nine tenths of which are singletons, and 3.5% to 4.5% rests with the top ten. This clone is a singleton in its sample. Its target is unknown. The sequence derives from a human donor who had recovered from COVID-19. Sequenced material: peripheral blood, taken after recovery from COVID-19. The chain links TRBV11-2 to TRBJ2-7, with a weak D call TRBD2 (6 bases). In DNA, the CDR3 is TGTGCCAGCAGCTTAGGGGCGGGATACGAGCAGTACTTC. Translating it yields CASSLGAGYEQYF. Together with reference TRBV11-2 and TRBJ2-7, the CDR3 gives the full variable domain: EAGVAQSPRYKIIEKRQSVAFWCNPISGHATLYWYQQILGQGPKLLIQFQNNGVVDDSQLPKDRFSAERLKGVDSTLKIQPAKLEDSAVYLCASSLGAGYEQYFGPGTRLTVT.